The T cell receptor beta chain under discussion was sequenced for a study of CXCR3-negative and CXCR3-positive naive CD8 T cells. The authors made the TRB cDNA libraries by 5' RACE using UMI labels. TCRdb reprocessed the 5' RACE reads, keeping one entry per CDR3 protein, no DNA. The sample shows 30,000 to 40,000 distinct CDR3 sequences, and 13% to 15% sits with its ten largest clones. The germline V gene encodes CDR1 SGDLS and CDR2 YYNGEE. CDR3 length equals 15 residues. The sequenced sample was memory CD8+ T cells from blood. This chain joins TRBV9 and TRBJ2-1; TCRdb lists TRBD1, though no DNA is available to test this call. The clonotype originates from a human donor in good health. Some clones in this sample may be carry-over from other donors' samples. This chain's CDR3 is CASSVEQGGYNEQFF.